What follows is one T cell receptor beta chain and its context. Its target is not known. The second PCR ran about 6 to 11 cycles with a sample-barcoded 5' primer and J-beta primers. A tag from a template-switch adaptor with 12 random nucleotides marked each cDNA molecule. TCRdb recomputed calls from the 5' RACE reads with MiXCR, one row per CDR3 protein. The sample records approximately 770,000 distinct CDR3 sequences, roughly 64% being singletons. The source of the sample is a study of blood T cells in healthy people across ages. Study-wide results and limits: The study found more naive CD4+ cells and higher diversity in long-lived than aged donors.

This CDR3 comprises 14 residues. CDR1 LNHDA and CDR2 SQIVND come from the germline V gene (reference sequence). Trimming left V 6 bases short and J 0 bases short, with 9 bases between. Each sample gave at least 7 million isolated PBMCs. The sequence was obtained from a man aged 25 to 40 in good health. Input material: blood. The chain recombines TRBV19 with TRBJ2-4; D might be TRBD1 or TRBD2, each matching 5 bases. CDR3 sequence reads: CASRGTLAKNIQYF. The CDR3 bases are TGTGCCAGTAGAGGGACCCTAGCCAAAAACATTCAGTACTTC.